This TCR beta chain was captured in a study of persistence of HIV-infected CD4 T cells. Study in general: The sample holds CD4+ T cells responsive to CMV or HIV-1 Gag.

The CDR3 runs 12 residues. CDR1 and CDR2 from the germline V gene are MDHEN and SYDVKM. The germline V and J ends were trimmed by 5 bases and 6 bases, with 11 bases remaining between them. Comment on this clone: The antigen remains undetermined.

Cells were stimulated with CMV-infected fibroblast lysates at about 10 ug/mL. CD40L/CD69 double-negative CD45RO-high memory CD4+ T cells were collected. For about 20 hours, CD8-depleted PBMCs received anti-CD28/CD49d costimulation, a CD40-blocking antibody and enfuvirtide. The libraries were made with immunoSEQ version 4 in survey mode. Some clones are missing from TCRdb's copy, which holds only in-frame ones; the method was immunoSEQ multiplex PCR. The sample contains roughly 41,000 clones, around 80% of which appear only once. This sequence joins TRBV28 and TRBJ2-7, with D maybe TRBD2 (5 bases). The source of this sequence is an adult man with HIV who was CMV-seropositive. The input for sequencing was CD4+ T cells sorted from PBMCs after roughly 17-hour stimulation, taken from a patient who received antiretroviral therapy. This CDR3 is CASSRTPGEQYF. The CDR3 nucleotides are TGTGCCAGCAGTCGGACTCCGGGCGAGCAGTACTTC.